Below are 8 T cell receptor beta chains sequenced from a single sample in a study of T cells in Graves' hyperthyroidism and ophthalmopathy. It was RNA transcripts that yielded the amplified TCR beta CDR3 regions. The HTBI primer set drove a first-round RT-PCR of the TCR CDR3. TCRdb reprocessed the multiplex PCR reads with MiXCR, giving one entry per CDR3 protein. The sample lists approximately 590,000 distinct CDR3 sequences, 15% to 19% occurring once. The source material was blood. The receptors stem from a woman aged 30 to 39 with Graves' hyperthyroidism.

The chain links TRBV28 to TRBJ1-6, with 9 nucleotides matching TRBD1. Trimming at V came to 6 bases and at J to 9 bases, leaving 3 bases not matched to a gene. The CDR3 totals 13 residues. Germline CDR1 is MDHEN and CDR2 is SYDVKM. CDR3: CASSWDRVSPLHF. Here the CDR3 DNA reads TGTGCCAGCAGCTGGGACAGGGTTTCACCCCTCCACTTT.

This clonotype was found many times. The gene calls are TRBV30 and TRBJ2-7; D possibly corresponds to TRBD1 (6 bases). The CDR3 covers 12 residues. With 5 bases removed from V and 1 base from J, the gap between germline ends came to 9 bases. The germline V gene encodes CDR1 GTSNPN and CDR2 SVGIG (reference sequence). The CDR3 loop is CAWGQWSYEQYF. In nucleotides, the CDR3 is TGTGCCTGGGGACAGTGGTCCTACGAGCAGTACTTC.

This clonotype showed up just a few times. This chain connects TRBV3-1 to TRBJ2-1, with no clear D. This CDR3 region has 14 residues. With 7 bases removed from V and 3 bases from J, the gap between germline ends came to 13 bases. The germline CDR1 and CDR2 sequences are LGHDT and YNNKEL (reference sequence). CDR3 region: CASTNSHLYNEQFF. The CDR3 region has the DNA TGTGCCAGCACCAACTCTCACCTCTACAATGAGCAGTTCTTC.

The sample holds a few counts of this clonotype. A much larger clone differs by one base, so this may be a read error. Since no conserved phenylalanine or tryptophan closes the CDR3, a read error is the likely cause. The CDR3 sequence is CASSSTQAAEAFL. CDR3 coding DNA: TGTGCCAGCTCATCCACTCAAGCGGCTGAAGCTTTCCTT. This chain joins TRBV18 and TRBJ1-1, with D unclear. The CDR3 totals 13 residues. The V end lost 5 bases, the J end lost 6 bases, and 13 bases lay between the germline ends. The germline V gene has CDR1 KGHSH and CDR2 LQKENI.

V and J are TRBV6-1 and TRBJ2-3; D ambiguous. This CDR3 has 17 residues. V was pared by 5 bases and J by 2 bases, with 20 bases between. Per germline, CDR1 MNHNS and CDR2 SASEGT. Here the CDR3 reads CASSTYRSLSDTDTQYF. CDR3 coding DNA: TGTGCCAGCAGTACATACAGATCCCTCAGTGACACAGATACGCAGTATTTT.

This clonotype was seen ten or more times. The rearrangement links TRBV11-2 to TRBJ2-3; no definite D call. Trimming left V 5 bases short and J 2 bases short, with 14 bases between. From germline, CDR1 is SGHAT and CDR2 FQNNGV. The CDR3 contains 15 residues. In DNA, the CDR3 is TGTGCCAGCAGCCGTCGGGTTTTTATCACAGATACGCAGTATTTT. Protein sequence: CASSRRVFITDTQYF.

At least ten counts were recorded for this clonotype. V is TRBV18 and J is TRBJ1-5; the D is unclear. This CDR3 is built from 14 residues. V shed 2 bases and J shed 3 bases, with 8 bases lying between them. Germline V gives CDR1 KGHSH, CDR2 LQKENI. The chain's CDR3 is CASSPGSANQPQHF. In DNA form, the CDR3 reads TGTGCCAGCTCACCAGGGTCAGCCAATCAGCCCCAGCATTTT.

The V and J genes are TRBV12-3 or TRBV12-4 and TRBJ1-1; 7 bases are a match to TRBD1. CDR3 length: 15 residues. V lost 5 bases, J lost 3 bases, and 9 bases stayed unmatched. The CDR3 sequence is CASSTAGGWDTEAFF. CDR3 in DNA: TGTGCCAGCAGTACGGCAGGGGGATGGGACACTGAAGCTTTCTTT.